This is a list of T cell receptor beta chains from one sample in a study of low-dose radiotherapy and immunotherapy resistance in tumors. Using its own MiXCR run on the reads, TCRdb lists one record per CDR3 protein. The sample lists approximately 47,000 distinct CDR3 sequences; around 11% were seen once. Sequenced material: PBMCs, taken before treatment. The receptors shown here come from a female donor with ovarian cancer. CDR3s include the opening cysteine and the closing phenylalanine or tryptophan. A D gene is named only where the DNA matches it firmly. The size field is filled for only some rows; it gives once, few, many or a size class.

TRBJ1-5	few	-	TRBV6-5	TGTGCCAGCAGTACGACAAGGAATCAGCCCCAGCATTTT	CASSTTRNQPQHF
TRBJ1-5	many	-	TRBV28	TGTGCCAGCAGCCCAAGAAATCAGCCCCAGCATTTT	CASSPRNQPQHF
TRBJ1-3	many	-	TRBV5-4	TGTGCCAGCAGCCGAGACCCTAACTCCTCTGGAAACACCATATATTTT	CASSRDPNSSGNTIYF
TRBJ1-5	many	-	TRBV2	TGTGCCAGCAGTGACCCGTATAGCAATCAGCCCCAGCATTTT	CASSDPYSNQPQHF
TRBJ1-1	few	-	TRBV5-1	TGCGCCAGCAGCTTGGTCTCAGGGGCCTACACTGAAGCTTTCTTT	CASSLVSGAYTEAFF
TRBJ2-1	medium-sized	TRBD2	TRBV2	TGTGCCAGCAGTATGTCCGGGACTAGCGGGGCGCCTTTGGATAATGAGCAGTTCTTC	CASSMSGTSGAPLDNEQFF
TRBJ2-1	-	-	TRBV12-3/TRBV12-4	TGTGCCAGCAGTACCGGGGTAAATGAGCAGTTCTTC	CASSTGVNEQFF
TRBJ1-4	many	-	TRBV12-3/TRBV12-4	TGTGCCAGCAGTTTACAGGGAAAACTGTTTTTT	CASSLQGKLFF
TRBJ1-1	many	-	TRBV7-2	TGTGCCAGCAGCTTTTACGGGTATGGGAACACTGAAGCTTTCTTT	CASSFYGYGNTEAFF
TRBJ2-5	many	TRBD2	TRBV7-9	TGTGCCAGCAGCCTCGGACTAGCGGGGGGGAATCAAGAGACCCAGTACTTC	CASSLGLAGGNQETQYF
TRBJ2-1	many	TRBD1	TRBV29-1	TGCAGCGTTCTACCGGGACAGGGGTTCTACAATGAGCAGTTCTTC	CSVLPGQGFYNEQFF
TRBJ2-1	many	-	TRBV13	TGTGCCAGCAGCCCCCCTCGGGGAGCGGAATCCTACAATGAGCAGTTCTTC	CASSPPRGAESYNEQFF
TRBJ1-1	many	TRBD1	TRBV3-1	TGTGCCAGCAGCCCTCGGACAGGGGAAGCTTTCTTT	CASSPRTGEAFF
TRBJ2-3	many	TRBD1	TRBV12-3/TRBV12-4	TGTGCCAGCAGTTTGGGACAGCCCACAGATACGCAGTATTTT	CASSLGQPTDTQYF
TRBJ1-5	many	-	TRBV10-3	TGTGCCATCAGTGAGTCGGGTCCGGGCAGTGAAAATCAGCCCCAGCATTTT	CAISESGPGSENQPQHF
TRBJ2-1	many	-	TRBV12-3/TRBV12-4	TGTGCCAGCACCCCAGGGCTTGGGGAGCAGTTCTTC	CASTPGLGEQFF
TRBJ2-3	once	-	TRBV6-6	TGTGCCAGCAGTTTTCCGGACAGCACAGATACGCAGTATTTT	CASSFPDSTDTQYF
TRBJ2-1	many	TRBD2	TRBV29-1	TGCAGCGTTGAAGTAAAGGTTGCGGGGGGGGGGAGAAATGAGCAGTTCTTC	CSVEVKVAGGGRNEQFF
TRBJ2-2	many	TRBD2	TRBV2	TGTGCCACCAGACTAGCGGGAAACACCGGGGAGCTGTTTTTT	CATRLAGNTGELFF
TRBJ2-6	many	-	TRBV7-9	TGTGCCAGCAGCGTTACAGGGCCCTCTGGGGCCAACGTCCTGACTTTC	CASSVTGPSGANVLTF
TRBJ2-7	many	TRBD1	TRBV6-6	TGTGCCAGCCAACAGGGGTATCAGGACGAGCAGTACTTC	CASQQGYQDEQYF
TRBJ2-7	many	-	TRBV5-1	TGCGCCAGCAGCTTGGGCTGGGGGAAGAGGCTGGACGAGCAGTACTTC	CASSLGWGKRLDEQYF
TRBJ2-1	many	-	TRBV20-1	TGCAGTGCGCGGGCGGCTAGCGTCTCCTACAATGAGCAGTTCTTC	CSARAASVSYNEQFF
TRBJ2-4	many	-	TRBV5-5	TGTGCCAGCAGCTTGGGGGGGCAGAACATTCAGTACTTC	CASSLGGQNIQYF
TRBJ1-1	many	TRBD1	TRBV18	TGTGCCAGCTTAGGGGACAGGAACACTGAAGCTTTCTTT	CASLGDRNTEAFF
TRBJ2-5	many	-	TRBV19	TGTGCCAGTACTCGGCGGGGGACACAACAAGAGACCCAGTACTTC	CASTRRGTQQETQYF
TRBJ1-5	-	-	TRBV5-4	TGTGCCAGCAGCGGGGGAGAGAGCAATCAGCCCCAGCATTTT	CASSGGESNQPQHF
TRBJ2-1	many	-	TRBV6-4	TGTGCCAGCAGTCGGGGCCCCGGAGGATACAATGAGCAGTTCTTC	CASSRGPGGYNEQFF
TRBJ2-7	many	-	TRBV12-3/TRBV12-4	TGTGCCAGCAGTTTATTCGGAGGGTCCTACGAGCAGTACTTC	CASSLFGGSYEQYF
TRBJ2-3	many	-	TRBV6-2/TRBV6-3	TGTGCCAGCAGTCGGGGAGGCGGCGGGACAGATACGCAGTATTTT	CASSRGGGGTDTQYF
TRBJ2-5	few	TRBD2	TRBV5-1	TGCGCCAGCAGCTTAGGACTAGCGGGAGTCACCCAAGAGACCCAGTACTTC	CASSLGLAGVTQETQYF
TRBJ2-1	many	-	TRBV10-1	TGCGCCAGCAGTCCACCTGGTAAAGCGGGTTACAATGAGCAGTTCTTC	CASSPPGKAGYNEQFF
TRBJ1-1	many	-	TRBV28	TGTGCCAGCAGTTTATTGTCAGCGCCTATGAACACTGAAGCTTTCTTT	CASSLLSAPMNTEAFF
TRBJ2-4	many	-	TRBV25-1	TGTGCCATCTCCCAGGATTTGGTCAAAAACATTCAGTACTTC	CAISQDLVKNIQYF
TRBJ2-3	many	-	TRBV10-1	TGCGCCAGCAGTGAGTCTGCAGTAAGCACAGATACGCAGTATTTT	CASSESAVSTDTQYF
TRBJ2-1	many	-	TRBV24-1	TGTGCCACCAGCTCAAACCGCAGTCCCGAGCAGTTCTTC	CATSSNRSPEQFF
TRBJ2-7	many	TRBD2	TRBV3-1	TGTGCCAGCAGCTTAGCGGGGGGAGAGCAGTACTTC	CASSLAGGEQYF
TRBJ2-1	many	-	TRBV29-1	TGCAGCGGAGGGACAACCTACAATGAGCAGTTCTTC	CSGGTTYNEQFF
TRBJ1-2	many	-	TRBV7-9	TGTGCCAGCAACCAGGGAGGGGGAGGCTACACCTTC	CASNQGGGGYTF
TRBJ2-1	many	TRBD2	TRBV30	TGTGCCTGGAGTGTCTTTTTGACTAGCGGGGTATACAATGAGCAGTTCTTC	CAWSVFLTSGVYNEQFF
TRBJ1-1	-	-	TRBV6-5	TGTGCCAGCAGCAGGGGACTACTAAATGAAGCTTTCTTT	CASSRGLLNEAFF
TRBJ2-1	many	TRBD2	TRBV27	TGTGCCAGCAGTCCTCTAGCGGGAGTCGGCAATGAGCAGTTCTTC	CASSPLAGVGNEQFF
TRBJ1-5	many	-	TRBV27	TGTGCCAGCAGTTTAAAGGCAGATAATAGCAATCAGCCCCAGCATTTT	CASSLKADNSNQPQHF
TRBJ2-1	many	TRBD2	TRBV7-9	TGTGCCAGCGGGCTAGCGGGGGACCCCTACAATGAGCAGTTCTTC	CASGLAGDPYNEQFF
TRBJ2-7	-	TRBD1	TRBV18	TGTGCCAGCTCACCGTTGACAGGGGGCTACGAGCAGTACTTC	CASSPLTGGYEQYF
TRBJ2-2	few	TRBD1	TRBV20-1	TGCAGTGCTAGAGACGGACAGGGCGGCGGGGAGCTGTTTTTT	CSARDGQGGGELFF
TRBJ1-2	-	-	TRBV30	TGTGCCTGGATCCCTCGACAGGACTATGGCTACACCTTC	CAWIPRQDYGYTF
TRBJ1-2	many	-	TRBV28	TGTGCCAGCAGTTTGGGTCCCAACTATGGCTACACCTTC	CASSLGPNYGYTF
TRBJ2-2	many	TRBD1	TRBV4-2	TGTGCCAGCAGCCAGGCCGGCCCGGGACAGGGCGCGAACACCGGGGAGCTGTTTTTT	CASSQAGPGQGANTGELFF
TRBJ2-7	many	-	TRBV6-7	TGTGCCAGCAGTTCACAGAGCTCCTACGAGCAGTACTTC	CASSSQSSYEQYF
TRBJ1-2	many	-	TRBV7-9	TGTGCCAGCAGCTTAGTGGGGGACTATGGCTACACCTTC	CASSLVGDYGYTF
TRBJ1-2	many	TRBD1	TRBV28	TGTGCCAGCAGCGGACAGGGCTGGGGCTACACCTTC	CASSGQGWGYTF
TRBJ2-2	many	-	TRBV6-6	TGTGCCAGCAGCCCGAACACCGGGGAGCTGTTTTTT	CASSPNTGELFF
TRBJ2-1	-	TRBD1	TRBV6-8	TGTGCCAGCAGTTACCCGAAAGGGGACAGGGGATCCCCCAATGAGCAGTTCTTC	CASSYPKGDRGSPNEQFF
TRBJ2-2	many	-	TRBV5-5	TGTGCCAGCAGCTTGGTTGCCACCGGGGAGCTGTTTTTT	CASSLVATGELFF
TRBJ2-3	many	TRBD2	TRBV10-2	TGCGCCAGCAAGGGACTAGCGGGGGCTTCCACAGATACGCAGTATTTT	CASKGLAGASTDTQYF
TRBJ1-3	many	TRBD1	TRBV28	TGTGCCAGCAGTTCCCCGACAGGGGGCCAAGGAAACACCATATATTTT	CASSSPTGGQGNTIYF
TRBJ2-1	many	-	TRBV2	TGTGCCAGCAAGCAGGCCAGCTCCTACAATGAGCAGTTCTTC	CASKQASSYNEQFF